Below are 3 T cell receptor beta chains sequenced from a single sample in a study of T cells after yellow fever vaccination. TCRdb re-analysed the 5' RACE reads in MiXCR, keeping a single row per CDR3 protein. The sample lists a few hundred thousand distinct CDR3 sequences; 4.1% were seen once. This material consisted of PBMCs, taken 5 days after the yellow fever booster vaccination. These receptors all stem from a man between 18 and 29 years old who received the YFV17D yellow fever vaccine.

V gene TRBV6-2 or TRBV6-3 combines with J gene TRBJ2-4, with no clear D. CDR1 and CDR2 (germline): MNHEY, SVGEGT. This CDR3 has 15 residues. V dropped 5 bases and J dropped 5 bases, with 16 bases sitting between them. The CDR3: CASSLTLGNENIQYF. As DNA, the CDR3 is TGTGCCAGCAGTCTAACACTTGGAAACGAAAACATTCAGTACTTC.

This clonotype was picked up a small number of times. The chain couples TRBV7-2 to TRBJ1-3, with D unclear. Germline assignment: CDR1 SGHTA and CDR2 FQGNSA. The CDR3 extends over 16 amino acids. V lost 2 bases and J lost 3, with 14 bases in between. The CDR3 region is CASSLSGPFIGNTIYF. CDR3 sequence (DNA): TGTGCCAGCAGCTTATCGGGCCCTTTTATTGGAAACACCATATATTTT.

The CDR3 sequence is CASSLWRLAGGRETQYF. The CDR3 DNA is TGTGCCAGCAGCTTATGGAGACTAGCGGGGGGGCGGGAGACCCAGTACTTC. This sequence joins TRBV7-2 and TRBJ2-5; 14 bases are a match to TRBD2. The junction had 7 bases not matched to a gene; V was cut back by 2 bases and J by 5 bases. This CDR3 is 17 amino acids long. Looked up from germline, CDR1 is SGHTA and CDR2 is FQGNSA.